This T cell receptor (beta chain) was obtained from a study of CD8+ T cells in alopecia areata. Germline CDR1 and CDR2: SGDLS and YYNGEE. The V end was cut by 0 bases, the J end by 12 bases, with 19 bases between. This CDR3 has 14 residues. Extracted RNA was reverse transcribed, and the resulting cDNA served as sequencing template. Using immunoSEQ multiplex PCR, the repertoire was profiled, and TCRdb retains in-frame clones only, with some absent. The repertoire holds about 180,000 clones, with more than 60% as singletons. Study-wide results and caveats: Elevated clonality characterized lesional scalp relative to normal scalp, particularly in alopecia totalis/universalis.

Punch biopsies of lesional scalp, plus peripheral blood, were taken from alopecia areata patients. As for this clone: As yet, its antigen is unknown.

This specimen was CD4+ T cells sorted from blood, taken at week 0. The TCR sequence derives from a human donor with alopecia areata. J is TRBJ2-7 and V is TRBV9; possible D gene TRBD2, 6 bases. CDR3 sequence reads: CASSVGTTLDTAYF. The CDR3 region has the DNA TGTGCCAGCAGCGTAGGGACTACTCTTGATACAGCGTACTTC. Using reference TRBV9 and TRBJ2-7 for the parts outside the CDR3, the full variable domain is DSGVTQTPKHLITATGQRVTLRCSPRSGDLSVYWYQQSLDQGLQFLIQYYNGEERAKGNILERFSAQQFPDLHSELNLSSLELGDSALYFCASSVGTTLDTAYFGPGTRLTVT.